This T cell receptor (beta chain) stems from a study of response to subunit inactivated influenza vaccine. Study-level results: Every seasonal influenza vaccination brings in few new T cells, the authors suggested.

The CDR3 has 14 amino acids. V lost 5 bases and J lost 7; bases outside the gene matches: 10. Of note for this clonotype: Its antigen is not known.

One entry per CDR3 protein, called by TCRdb with MiXCR from the RT-PCR reads. The table records a few hundred thousand distinct CDR3 sequences, approximately 15% of them present only once. The sample consisted of PBMCs from blood, taken about 11 days after vaccination. This receptor was obtained from a man aged 50-59 years who received an inactivated influenza vaccine. The chain couples TRBV12-3 or TRBV12-4 to TRBJ2-5, with 7 bases lining up with TRBD1. DNA of the CDR3: TGTGCCAGCAGTGAAACAGGGGCCCCGCGGACCCAGTACTTC. This gives the protein CASSETGAPRTQYF.